A selection of T cell receptor beta chains follows, all from one sample in a study of T cell repertoires in cytomegalovirus infection. TCRdb redid the calling of the reads with MiXCR, one entry per CDR3 protein. The sample lists about 600,000 distinct CDR3 sequences, roughly 24% occurring once. Sample: CD8+ T cells from PBMCs. The receptors shown here come from a human donor in good health (CMV status not recorded). Some clones in this sample may be carry-over from other donors' samples. Both conserved end residues are trimmed from each CDR3. The order of the fields is CDR3 protein, V gene, J gene.

CDR3aa: ASSPLAGGHKNIQY; v_gene: TRBV28; j_gene: TRBJ2-4
CDR3aa: SAQDREREQY; v_gene: TRBV20-1; j_gene: TRBJ2-7
CDR3aa: SAPGYNEQF; v_gene: TRBV20-1; j_gene: TRBJ2-1
CDR3aa: ASSQQGGNQPQH; v_gene: TRBV14; j_gene: TRBJ1-5
CDR3aa: SARDLTGLWTEAF; v_gene: TRBV20-1; j_gene: TRBJ1-1
CDR3aa: ASSLGVAGNTIY; v_gene: TRBV27; j_gene: TRBJ1-3
CDR3aa: ASSPGTSGGAMFDEQF; v_gene: TRBV12-3/TRBV12-4; j_gene: TRBJ2-1
CDR3aa: ASSTDRNYGYT; v_gene: TRBV7-9; j_gene: TRBJ1-2
CDR3aa: ASSFLGLRGNEQF; v_gene: TRBV7-6; j_gene: TRBJ2-1
CDR3aa: SAIGDTTSYEQY; v_gene: TRBV20-1; j_gene: TRBJ2-7
CDR3aa: ASSSTGTGGNEQF; v_gene: TRBV7-2; j_gene: TRBJ2-1